The T cell receptor beta chain described here comes from a study of blood T cell repertoires in COVID-19. Trimming cost V 5 bases and J 2 bases; bases outside gene matches: 11. The CDR3 runs to 17 residues. The germline gives CDR1 MNHEY, CDR2 SMNVEV (reference sequence). This clone has a single count. Libraries were prepared by immunoSEQ multiplex PCR; TCRdb keeps only in-frame clonotypes and omits some of them. Here the sample spans about 290,000 clones, under 90% being singletons. This receptor was obtained from a woman in her 30s with COVID-19, enrolled during active disease. J is TRBJ2-3 and V is TRBV27, with 9 bases aligning to TRBD2. The sample taken for sequencing was peripheral blood. Written as DNA, the CDR3 is TGTGCCAGCAGTCTCCGGGTGCTAGCGGGGATCACAGATACGCAGTATTTT. This codes for CASSLRVLAGITDTQYF.